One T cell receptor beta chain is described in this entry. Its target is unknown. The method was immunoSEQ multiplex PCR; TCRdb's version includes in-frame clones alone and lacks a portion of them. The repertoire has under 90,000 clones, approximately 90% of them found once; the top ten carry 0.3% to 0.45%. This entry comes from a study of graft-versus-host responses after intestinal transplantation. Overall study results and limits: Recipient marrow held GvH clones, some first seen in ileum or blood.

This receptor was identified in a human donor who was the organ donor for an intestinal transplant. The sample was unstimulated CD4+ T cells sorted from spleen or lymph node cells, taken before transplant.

CDR3 sequence (DNA): TGCGCCAGCAGCACTACGGGACAGGGGGCCCACGAGCAGTACTTC. Protein sequence: CASSTTGQGAHEQYF. This chain joins TRBV23-1 and TRBJ2-7; 12 bases fit TRBD1. TRBV23-1 counts as an open reading frame of uncertain function. The CDR3 length is 15 residues. J was trimmed by 5 bases and V by 6 bases; bases with no gene match: 8.